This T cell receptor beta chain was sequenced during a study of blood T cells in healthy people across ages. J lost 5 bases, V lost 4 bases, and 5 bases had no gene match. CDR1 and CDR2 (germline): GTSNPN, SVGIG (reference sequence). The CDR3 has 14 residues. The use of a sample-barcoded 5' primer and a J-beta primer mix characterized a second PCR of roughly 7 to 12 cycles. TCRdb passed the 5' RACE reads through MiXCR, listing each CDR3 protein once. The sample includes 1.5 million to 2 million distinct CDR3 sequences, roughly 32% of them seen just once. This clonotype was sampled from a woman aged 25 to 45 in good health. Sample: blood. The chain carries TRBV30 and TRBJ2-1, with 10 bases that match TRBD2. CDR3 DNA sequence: TGTGCCTGGACCAGACTAGCGGGTAACAATGAGCAGTTCTTC. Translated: CAWTRLAGNNEQFF.